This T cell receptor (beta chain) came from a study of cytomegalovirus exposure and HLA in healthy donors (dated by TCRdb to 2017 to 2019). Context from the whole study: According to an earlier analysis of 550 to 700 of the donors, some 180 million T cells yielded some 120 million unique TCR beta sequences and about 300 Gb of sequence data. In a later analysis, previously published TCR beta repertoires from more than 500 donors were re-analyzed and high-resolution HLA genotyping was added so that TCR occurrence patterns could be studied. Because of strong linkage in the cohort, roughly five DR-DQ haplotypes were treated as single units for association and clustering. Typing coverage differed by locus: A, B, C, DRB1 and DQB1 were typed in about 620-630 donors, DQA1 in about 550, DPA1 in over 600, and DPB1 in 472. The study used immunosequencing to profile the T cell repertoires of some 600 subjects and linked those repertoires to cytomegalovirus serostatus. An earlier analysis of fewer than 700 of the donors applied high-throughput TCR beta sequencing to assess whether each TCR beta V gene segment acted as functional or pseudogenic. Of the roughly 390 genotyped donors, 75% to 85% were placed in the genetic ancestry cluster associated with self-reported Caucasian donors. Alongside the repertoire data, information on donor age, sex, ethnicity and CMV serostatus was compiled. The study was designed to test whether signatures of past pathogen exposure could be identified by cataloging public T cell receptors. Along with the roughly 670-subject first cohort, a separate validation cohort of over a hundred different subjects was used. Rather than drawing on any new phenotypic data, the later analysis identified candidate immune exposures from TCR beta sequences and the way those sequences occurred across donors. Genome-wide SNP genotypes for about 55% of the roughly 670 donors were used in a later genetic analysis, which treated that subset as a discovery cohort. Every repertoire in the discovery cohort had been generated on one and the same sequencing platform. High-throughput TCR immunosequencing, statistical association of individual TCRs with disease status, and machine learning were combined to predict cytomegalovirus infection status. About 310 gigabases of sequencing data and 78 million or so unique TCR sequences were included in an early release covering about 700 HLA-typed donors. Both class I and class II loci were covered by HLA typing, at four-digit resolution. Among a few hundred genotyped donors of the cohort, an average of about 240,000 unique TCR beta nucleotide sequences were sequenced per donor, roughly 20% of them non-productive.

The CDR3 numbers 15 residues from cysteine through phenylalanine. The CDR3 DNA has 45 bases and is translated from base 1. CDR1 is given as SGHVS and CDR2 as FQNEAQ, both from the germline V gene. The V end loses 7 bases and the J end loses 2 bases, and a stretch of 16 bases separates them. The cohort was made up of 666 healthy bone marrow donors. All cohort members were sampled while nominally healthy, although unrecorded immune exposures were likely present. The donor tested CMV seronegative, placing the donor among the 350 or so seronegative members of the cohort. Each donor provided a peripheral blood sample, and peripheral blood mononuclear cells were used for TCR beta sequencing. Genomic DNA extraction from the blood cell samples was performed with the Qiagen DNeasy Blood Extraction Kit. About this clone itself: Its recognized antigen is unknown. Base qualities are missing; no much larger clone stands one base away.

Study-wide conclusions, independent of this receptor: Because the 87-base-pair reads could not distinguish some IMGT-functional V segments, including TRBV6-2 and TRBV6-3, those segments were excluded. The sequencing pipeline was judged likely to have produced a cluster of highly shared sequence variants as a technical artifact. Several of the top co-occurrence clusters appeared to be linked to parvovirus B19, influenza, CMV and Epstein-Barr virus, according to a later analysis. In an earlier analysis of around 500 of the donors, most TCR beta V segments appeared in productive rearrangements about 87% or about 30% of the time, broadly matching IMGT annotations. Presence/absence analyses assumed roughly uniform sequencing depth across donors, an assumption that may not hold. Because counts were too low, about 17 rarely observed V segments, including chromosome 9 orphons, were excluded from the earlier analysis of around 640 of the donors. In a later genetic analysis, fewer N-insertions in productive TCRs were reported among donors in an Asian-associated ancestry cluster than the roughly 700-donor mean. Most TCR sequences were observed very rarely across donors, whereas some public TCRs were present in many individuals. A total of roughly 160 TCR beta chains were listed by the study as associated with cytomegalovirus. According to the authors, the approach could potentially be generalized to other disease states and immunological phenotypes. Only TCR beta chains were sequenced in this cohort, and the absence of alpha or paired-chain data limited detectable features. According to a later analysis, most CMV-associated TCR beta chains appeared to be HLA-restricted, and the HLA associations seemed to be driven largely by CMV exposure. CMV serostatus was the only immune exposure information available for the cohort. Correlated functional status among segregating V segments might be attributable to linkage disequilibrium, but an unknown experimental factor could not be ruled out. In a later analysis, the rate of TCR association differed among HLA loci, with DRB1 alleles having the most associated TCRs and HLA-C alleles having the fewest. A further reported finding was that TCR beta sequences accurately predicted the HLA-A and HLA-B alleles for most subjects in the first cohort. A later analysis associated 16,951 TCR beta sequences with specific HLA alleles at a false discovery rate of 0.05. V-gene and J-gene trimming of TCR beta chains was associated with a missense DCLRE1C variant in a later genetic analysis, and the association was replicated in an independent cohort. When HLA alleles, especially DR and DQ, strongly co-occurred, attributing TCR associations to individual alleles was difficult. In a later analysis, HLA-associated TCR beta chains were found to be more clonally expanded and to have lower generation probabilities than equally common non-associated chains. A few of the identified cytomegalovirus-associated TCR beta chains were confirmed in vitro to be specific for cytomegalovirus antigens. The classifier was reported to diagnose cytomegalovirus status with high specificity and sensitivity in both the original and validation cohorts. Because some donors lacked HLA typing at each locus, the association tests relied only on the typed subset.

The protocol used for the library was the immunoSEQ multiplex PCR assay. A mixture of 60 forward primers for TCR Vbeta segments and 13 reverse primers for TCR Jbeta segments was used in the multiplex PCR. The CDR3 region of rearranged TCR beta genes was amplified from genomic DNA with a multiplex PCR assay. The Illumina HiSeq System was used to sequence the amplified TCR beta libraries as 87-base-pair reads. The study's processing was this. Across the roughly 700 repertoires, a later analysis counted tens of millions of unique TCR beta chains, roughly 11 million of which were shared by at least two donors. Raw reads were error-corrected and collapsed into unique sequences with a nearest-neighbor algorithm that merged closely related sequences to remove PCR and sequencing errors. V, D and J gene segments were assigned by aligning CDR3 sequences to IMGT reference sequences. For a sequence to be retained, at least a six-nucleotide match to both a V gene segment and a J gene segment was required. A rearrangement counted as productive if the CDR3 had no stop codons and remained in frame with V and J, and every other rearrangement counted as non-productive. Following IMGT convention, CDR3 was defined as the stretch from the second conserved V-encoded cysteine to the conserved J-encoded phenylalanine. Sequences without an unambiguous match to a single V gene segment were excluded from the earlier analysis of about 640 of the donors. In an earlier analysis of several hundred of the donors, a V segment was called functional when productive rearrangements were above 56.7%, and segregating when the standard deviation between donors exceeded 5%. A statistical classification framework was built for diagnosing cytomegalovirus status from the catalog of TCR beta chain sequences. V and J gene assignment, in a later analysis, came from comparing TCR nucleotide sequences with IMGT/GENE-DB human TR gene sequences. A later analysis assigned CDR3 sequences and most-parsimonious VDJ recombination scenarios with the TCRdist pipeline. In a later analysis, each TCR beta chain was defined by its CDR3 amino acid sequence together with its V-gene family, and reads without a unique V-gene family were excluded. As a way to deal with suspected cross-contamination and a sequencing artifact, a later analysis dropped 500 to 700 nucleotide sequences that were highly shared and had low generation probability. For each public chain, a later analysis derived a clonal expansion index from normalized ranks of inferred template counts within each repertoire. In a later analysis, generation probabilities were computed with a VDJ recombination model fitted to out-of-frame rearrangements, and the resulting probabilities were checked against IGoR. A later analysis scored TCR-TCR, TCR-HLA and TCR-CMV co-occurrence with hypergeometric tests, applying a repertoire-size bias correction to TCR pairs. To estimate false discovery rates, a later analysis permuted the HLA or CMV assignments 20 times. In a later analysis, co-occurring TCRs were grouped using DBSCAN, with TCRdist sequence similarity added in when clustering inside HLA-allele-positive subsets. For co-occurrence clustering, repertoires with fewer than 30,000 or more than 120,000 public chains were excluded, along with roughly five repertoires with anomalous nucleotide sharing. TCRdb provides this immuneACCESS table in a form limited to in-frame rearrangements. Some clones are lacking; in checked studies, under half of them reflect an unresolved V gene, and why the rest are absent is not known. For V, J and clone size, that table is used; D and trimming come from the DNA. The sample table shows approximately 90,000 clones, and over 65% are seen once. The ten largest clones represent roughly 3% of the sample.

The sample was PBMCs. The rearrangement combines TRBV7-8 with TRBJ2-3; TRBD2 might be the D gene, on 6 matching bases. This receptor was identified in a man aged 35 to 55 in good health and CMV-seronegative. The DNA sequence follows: TGTGCCAGCACAAGGCGGGACGGAGCCACAGATACGCAGTATTTT. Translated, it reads CASTRRDGATDTQYF.